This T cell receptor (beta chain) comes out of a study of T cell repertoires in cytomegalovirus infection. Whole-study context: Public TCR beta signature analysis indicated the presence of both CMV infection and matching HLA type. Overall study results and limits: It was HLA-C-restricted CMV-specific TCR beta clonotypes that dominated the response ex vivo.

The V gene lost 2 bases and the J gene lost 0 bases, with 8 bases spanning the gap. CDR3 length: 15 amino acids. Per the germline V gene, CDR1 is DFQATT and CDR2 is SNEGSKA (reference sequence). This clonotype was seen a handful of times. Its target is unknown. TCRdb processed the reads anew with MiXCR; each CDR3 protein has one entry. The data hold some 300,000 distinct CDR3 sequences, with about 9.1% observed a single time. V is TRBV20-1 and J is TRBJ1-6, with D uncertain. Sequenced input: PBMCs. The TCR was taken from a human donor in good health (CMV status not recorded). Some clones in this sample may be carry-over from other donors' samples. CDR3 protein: CSARPQSSYNSPLHF. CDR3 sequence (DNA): TGCAGTGCTAGACCGCAGAGCTCCTATAATTCACCCCTCCACTTT.